A selection of T cell receptor beta chains follows, all from one sample in a study of blood T cell repertoires in COVID-19. Sequencing used immunoSEQ multiplex PCR; TCRdb keeps in-frame clones, though not all of them. This sample has tens of thousands of clones; 75% to 95% occur once, and the top ten carry less than 7.5%. The specimen sequenced was peripheral blood. The receptors come from a man in his forties or fifties with active COVID-19. The CDR3 runs from the conserved cysteine through the conserved F or W. The order of the fields is J gene, D gene, clone size, V gene, CDR3 protein, CDR3 DNA. A D gene is named only where the DNA matches it firmly. Clone sizes are given selectively: once, few, many, or a class where the clone is expanded.

j_call: TRBJ1-1
d_call: .
clone_size: .
v_call: TRBV7-9
cdr3_aa: CASSFGGISEAFF
cdr3_nt: TGTGCCAGCAGCTTTGGCGGGATTTCTGAAGCTTTCTTT

j_call: TRBJ2-7
d_call: .
clone_size: .
v_call: TRBV2
cdr3_aa: CASSGLPPEKYF
cdr3_nt: TGTGCCAGCAGTGGACTCCCTCCCGAAAAGTACTTC

j_call: TRBJ2-5
d_call: .
clone_size: .
v_call: TRBV11-2
cdr3_aa: CASSLGVDIAKETQYF
cdr3_nt: TGTGCCAGCAGCTTAGGGGTGGATATAGCCAAAGAGACCCAGTACTTC

j_call: TRBJ2-3
d_call: TRBD2
clone_size: .
v_call: TRBV7-8
cdr3_aa: CASSSGEGDTQYF
cdr3_nt: TGTGCCAGCAGCTCGGGGGAGGGAGATACGCAGTATTTT

j_call: TRBJ2-7
d_call: TRBD1
clone_size: .
v_call: TRBV4-2
cdr3_aa: CASSEASGTGGFEQYF
cdr3_nt: TGTGCCAGCAGCGAAGCTAGCGGGACAGGGGGTTTCGAGCAGTACTTC

j_call: TRBJ2-5
d_call: TRBD2
clone_size: .
v_call: TRBV6-2/TRBV6-3
cdr3_aa: CASSGTSGGRYF
cdr3_nt: TGTGCCAGCAGCGGGACTAGCGGGGGCCGGTACTTC

j_call: TRBJ2-2
d_call: .
clone_size: .
v_call: TRBV6-5
cdr3_aa: CASTTRNTGELFF
cdr3_nt: TGTGCCAGCACCACCAGGAACACAGGGGAGCTGTTTTTT

j_call: TRBJ2-5
d_call: TRBD2
clone_size: .
v_call: TRBV5-1
cdr3_aa: CASSLVASGGVETQYF
cdr3_nt: TGCGCCAGCAGCTTGGTGGCTAGCGGGGGGGTGGAGACCCAGTACTTC

j_call: TRBJ2-5
d_call: .
clone_size: once
v_call: TRBV7-9
cdr3_aa: CASTRGGGAGETQYF
cdr3_nt: TGTGCCAGCACCCGGGGTGGGGGGGCTGGAGAGACCCAGTACTTC

j_call: TRBJ2-5
d_call: TRBD2
clone_size: .
v_call: TRBV7-8
cdr3_aa: CASSLGLAGSQETQYF
cdr3_nt: TGTGCCAGCAGCTTAGGACTAGCGGGGTCCCAAGAGACCCAGTACTTC

j_call: TRBJ1-6
d_call: TRBD1
clone_size: few
v_call: TRBV7-6
cdr3_aa: CASSQRTGGPFNSPLHF
cdr3_nt: TGTGCCAGCAGCCAGCGGACAGGGGGACCTTTTAATTCACCCCTCCACTTT

j_call: TRBJ1-2
d_call: .
clone_size: .
v_call: TRBV11-2
cdr3_aa: CASSPRGIHGYTF
cdr3_nt: TGTGCCAGCAGCCCGAGGGGGATTCATGGCTACACCTTC